A selection of T cell receptor beta chains follows, all from one sample in a study of blood T cell repertoires in COVID-19. Using immunoSEQ multiplex PCR, the repertoire was profiled, and TCRdb retains in-frame clones only, with some absent. This repertoire shows 90,000 or so clones, approximately 82% found once; its top ten account for about an eighth. Sequences were obtained from peripheral blood. These receptors all stem from a human donor in a cohort sampled during active COVID-19. Each CDR3 is given with its conserved first and last residue. A D gene is named only where the DNA matches it firmly. Where a row states a size, it is once, few, many or the class of an expanded clone; other rows omit it.

.	TRBV2	13	TRBJ1-4	.	TGTGCCAGCAACCCGGACAGAAATGAAAAACTGTTTTTT	CASNPDRNEKLFF
.	TRBV4-1	14	TRBJ1-1	.	TGCGCCAGCAGCTCGGAGGGGCAGAACACTGAAGCTTTCTTT	CASSSEGQNTEAFF
.	TRBV19	16	TRBJ2-1	.	TGTGCCAGTAGTATGGAAGCGTCGAGCTCCTACAATGAGCAGTTCTTC	CASSMEASSSYNEQFF
.	TRBV15	14	TRBJ1-2	.	TGTGCCACCAGCCAAGACAGATCTAACTATGGCTACACCTTC	CATSQDRSNYGYTF
.	TRBV28	17	TRBJ2-7	TRBD2	TGTGCCAGCAGAACCCAAGGGGCTAGCGGGAGGCCCTACGAGCAGTACTTC	CASRTQGASGRPYEQYF
.	TRBV1	18	TRBJ2-2	.	TGCACCAGCAGCCAAGGTTCCGAAGCGGGAAGGGGTGGCGGGGAGCTGTTTTTT	CTSSQGSEAGRGGGELFF
few	TRBV4-1	19	TRBJ1-5	.	TGCGCCAGCAGCCAAAGCCTGATTGAGGGCCCAAACCCTCGTCAGCCCCAGCATTTT	CASSQSLIEGPNPRQPQHF
.	TRBV3-1/TRBV3-2	15	TRBJ2-7	TRBD2	TGTGCCAGCAGCCAAGACGGGACTAGCGGGAGGGTGCAGTACTTC	CASSQDGTSGRVQYF
once	TRBV21-1	13	TRBJ1-2	.	TGTGCCAGCAGCAAAGAATCGGGAGAAGGCTACACCTTC	CASSKESGEGYTF
.	TRBV11-2	14	TRBJ2-2	TRBD2	TGTGCCAGCAGCCTAGCGGGAGTGACCGGGGAGCTGTTTTTT	CASSLAGVTGELFF
.	TRBV28	17	TRBJ1-5	TRBD1	TGTGCCAGCAGTCCTATGTATAGGGACAGGGACAATCAGCCCCAGCATTTT	CASSPMYRDRDNQPQHF
.	TRBV5-4	14	TRBJ1-1	.	TGTGCCAGCAGCGGGGAGGGGAAGTACACTGAAGCTTTCTTT	CASSGEGKYTEAFF
.	TRBV3-1/TRBV3-2	14	TRBJ1-1	TRBD1	TGTGCCAGTACTTTGACAGGGCTAGACACTGAAGCTTTCTTT	CASTLTGLDTEAFF
.	TRBV29-1	16	TRBJ2-1	TRBD1	TGCAGCGTTACTCCTCTGACAGGGCGCTCCTACAATGAGCAGTTCTTC	CSVTPLTGRSYNEQFF
.	TRBV7-8	14	TRBJ2-3	.	TGTGCCAGCAGCCAGCGGACAGCAATAAATACGCAGTATTTT	CASSQRTAINTQYF
.	TRBV10-3	16	TRBJ1-1	.	TGTGCCACGAGGGACTGGGGGGAAGGAGAGGACACTGAAGCTTTCTTT	CATRDWGEGEDTEAFF
.	TRBV10-2	13	TRBJ2-3	.	TGCGCCAGCAGTGAGTCAGGGGAAGATACGCAGTATTTT	CASSESGEDTQYF
.	TRBV3-1/TRBV3-2	15	TRBJ2-1	TRBD2	TGTGCCAGCAGCCAAGTGGGAGGGTATAACAATGAGCAGTTCTTC	CASSQVGGYNNEQFF
.	TRBV28	14	TRBJ1-1	.	TGTGCCAGCAGTTTAGCTCAGATCGCAACTGAAGCTTTCTTT	CASSLAQIATEAFF
.	TRBV7-9	15	TRBJ1-4	.	TGTGCCAGCAGCGCCCGGCAGGGTGTGGATGAAAAACTGTTTTTT	CASSARQGVDEKLFF
few	TRBV6-2/TRBV6-3	14	TRBJ1-6	.	TGTGCCAGCAGTTACGGCTCGGGTATTTCACCCCTCCACTTT	CASSYGSGISPLHF
.	TRBV27	14	TRBJ2-5	.	TGTGCCAGCAGTAAAAGACAGACACAAGAGACCCAGTACTTC	CASSKRQTQETQYF
once	TRBV6-5	14	TRBJ1-4	.	TGTGCCAGCAGTTATGAGGTATCTTCGGAAAAACTGTTTTTT	CASSYEVSSEKLFF
.	TRBV6-1	17	TRBJ2-4	.	TGTGCCAGCAGTGAACGGGTTACAGGGTCGACCAAAAACATTCAGTACTTC	CASSERVTGSTKNIQYF
.	TRBV4-1	18	TRBJ2-7	.	TGCGCCAGCAGCCAAGATGGTAGGGCGCCGGACAGTGCTGTCGAGCAGTACTTC	CASSQDGRAPDSAVEQYF
.	TRBV10-2	14	TRBJ2-5	.	TGCGCCACCTTGTCCCACAGGGCGGGAGAGACCCAGTACTTC	CATLSHRAGETQYF
.	TRBV12-3/TRBV12-4	13	TRBJ2-1	.	TGTGCCAGCAGGCCAAGACTAGGTGATGAGCAGTTCTTC	CASRPRLGDEQFF
.	TRBV28	15	TRBJ2-4	TRBD2	TGTGCCAGCAGTCCGCCGGGGGGGGCCAAAAACATTCAGTACTTC	CASSPPGGAKNIQYF
.	TRBV20-1	14	TRBJ2-3	.	TGCAGTGCTAGTATTAGCGGCAGCACAGATACGCAGTATTTT	CSASISGSTDTQYF
.	TRBV5-4	14	TRBJ1-4	.	TGTGCCAGCAGCTTGGTCGGAGAGAATGAAAAACTGTTTTTT	CASSLVGENEKLFF
.	TRBV27	15	TRBJ2-5	TRBD2	TGTGCCAGCAGTCCCTTAGCGGGAGATCAAGAGACCCAGTACTTC	CASSPLAGDQETQYF
.	TRBV6-5	14	TRBJ2-7	.	TGTGCCAGCAGTTACGGGACAAGACCCTACGAGCAGTACTTC	CASSYGTRPYEQYF
.	TRBV5-1	14	TRBJ2-5	.	TGCGCCAGCAGCTTCAGTACAGCGGAGGAGACCCAGTACTTC	CASSFSTAEETQYF
.	TRBV28	15	TRBJ1-4	TRBD1	TGTGCCAGCAGTTTACCAGGGGGCGCGAAGGAAAAACTGTTTTTT	CASSLPGGAKEKLFF
once	TRBV19	16	TRBJ1-5	.	TGTGCCAGTAGTAACCCTGACAGGAGTAGCAATCAGCCCCAGCATTTT	CASSNPDRSSNQPQHF
.	TRBV9	14	TRBJ1-4	TRBD1	TGTGCCAGCAGCGTAGAAAACAGGGGCGAAAAACTGTTTTTT	CASSVENRGEKLFF
.	TRBV5-6	16	TRBJ2-1	TRBD2	TGTGCCAGCAGCCAATCCGGACTAGCGGCTTACAATGAGCAGTTCTTC	CASSQSGLAAYNEQFF